Shown below are 17 T cell receptor beta chains from a single sample sequenced in a study of beta chain features in type 1 diabetes. Findings of the study overall: Significant though moderate, a shortening of TCRB CDR3s appeared in all four CD4+ subsets of Type 1 diabetes patients.

The isolated RNA, all of it, was reverse transcribed, so expressed TCRB transcripts were what got sequenced. The protocol was immunoSEQ multiplex PCR, while the TCRdb copy is restricted to in-frame clones and leaves out a portion. The data show hundreds of thousands of clones, around 13% seen once. For these TCRs, the target antigens are not known. The sequenced sample consisted of naive CD4+ T cells from blood. The receptors originated from a woman between 18 and 29 years old with type 1 diabetes.

This clone was counted a few times. The rearrangement links TRBV4-3 to TRBJ2-7; no clear D gene. The ends were cut back, 1 base at V and 6 bases at J, with 10 bases in the middle. This CDR3 contains 13 residues. From germline, CDR1 is LGHNA and CDR2 YSLEER. The CDR3 sequence is CASSQVWASEQYF. CDR3 bases: TGCGCCAGCAGCCAAGTCTGGGCGTCCGAGCAGTACTTC.

V is TRBV30 and J is TRBJ2-1, with 14 bases fitting TRBD2. CDR3 size: 17 residues. V was pared by 8 bases and J by 4 bases, with 13 bases of the junction left unmatched. Germline V lookup: CDR1 GTSNPN, CDR2 SVGIG (reference sequence). The CDR3 DNA reads as TGTGCCGGGGGTCAGGGGACTAGCGGGAGTAAGTACAATGAGCAGTTCTTC. It is translated as CAGGQGTSGSKYNEQFF.

This chain joins TRBV19 and TRBJ1-5; D is perhaps TRBD1 (5 bases). Germline CDR1 LNHDA, CDR2 SQIVND (reference sequence). The CDR3 covers 13 residues. Deletions cut 8 bases from V and 3 bases from J, with 11 bases between. DNA for the CDR3: TGTGCCAGTTCGGACACACACAATCAGCCCCAGCATTTT. Translated: CASSDTHNQPQHF.

This clone was detected a few times. The J gene is TRBJ2-2, the V gene TRBV9; the D is unclear. CDR3 size: 12 residues. Trimming took off 5 bases at V and 6 bases at J, with 8 bases between the two ends. Germline V gene data show CDR1 as SGDLS and CDR2 as YYNGEE. The DNA of the CDR3 is TGTGCCAGCAGGGATGAGGCCGGGGAGCTGTTTTTT. Protein sequence: CASRDEAGELFF.

Regarding this clone: Additional DNA sequences in this sample encode the identical CDR3. The gene calls are TRBV18 and TRBJ2-5; D unresolved. With 2 bases removed from V and 3 bases from J, the gap between germline ends came to 7 bases. The CDR3 sequence is 13 residues long. CDR1 is KGHSH and CDR2 is LQKENI in the germline V gene. This chain's CDR3 is CASSPSREETQYF. Here the CDR3 DNA reads TGTGCCAGCTCACCAAGCCGTGAAGAGACCCAGTACTTC.

This clone was counted only a few times. This sequence joins TRBV29-1 and TRBJ1-1; TRBD1 matches at 8 bases. CDR3 length equals 14 residues. J lost 1 base, V lost 7 bases, and 8 bases had no gene match. Germline lookup yields CDR1 SQVTM and CDR2 ANQGSEA. The CDR3 loop is CSAMTGATNTEAFF. The CDR3 DNA sequence: TGCAGCGCAATGACAGGGGCGACGAACACTGAAGCTTTCTTT.

The chain is built from TRBV7-3 and TRBJ2-2; 11 positions agree with TRBD2. Germline loops: CDR1 SGHTA, CDR2 FQGTGA. This CDR3 has 15 residues. J was trimmed by 7 bases and V by 9 bases; bases with no gene match: 10. CDR3 loop: CASSGRVPGRGELFF. As DNA, the CDR3 is TGTGCCAGTAGCGGGAGGGTTCCCGGTCGCGGGGAGCTGTTTTTT.

Only a few counts were recorded for this clone. The chain employs TRBV9 and TRBJ2-1; D is undetermined. This CDR3 has 13 amino acids. Trimming stripped 0 bases from V and 9 bases from J, with 10 bases between. Looked up from germline, CDR1 is SGDLS and CDR2 is YYNGEE. The CDR3, as DNA: TGTGCCAGCAGCGTAGACCCGTCGGGTGAGCAGTTCTTC. Encoded protein: CASSVDPSGEQFF.

The table lists this clone with a few counts. CDR3 sequence: CASSLLAGVEQYF. The CDR3 DNA is TGTGCCAGCAGCTTGCTAGCGGGAGTCGAGCAGTACTTC. The chain recombines TRBV7-9 with TRBJ2-7, with 10 positions matching TRBD2. V lost 3 bases, J lost 6 bases, and 2 bases stayed unmatched. The V gene's germline CDR1 is SEHNR and CDR2 FQNEAQ (reference sequence). The CDR3 runs 13 residues.

This clone appeared a few times. The chain uses TRBV7-3 and TRBJ1-2, with D maybe TRBD1 (5 bases). Trimming removed 4 bases from V and 4 bases from J, with 10 bases in between. CDR1 is SGHTA, CDR2 FQGTGA, per germline. CDR3 length equals 13 residues. The CDR3: CASSSDSFYGYTF. In DNA form, the CDR3 reads TGTGCCAGCAGCTCCGACAGCTTCTATGGCTACACCTTC.

V and J are TRBV2 and TRBJ2-5; tentative D call: TRBD2 (6 bases). V was shortened by 3 bases and J by 7 bases, with 18 bases between the two germline ends. Germline values: CDR1 SNHLY, CDR2 FYNNEI. CDR3 length: 15 amino acids. The CDR3 loop reads CASSDLGLPGGTQYF. CDR3 sequence (DNA): TGTGCCAGCAGTGACCTGGGACTCCCCGGGGGGACCCAGTACTTC.

This clone was found a few times. The gene calls are TRBV28 and TRBJ2-5, with 9 bases fitting TRBD2. Germline V gene data show CDR1 as MDHEN and CDR2 as SYDVKM. This CDR3 has 14 amino acids. V dropped 6 bases and J dropped 5; count of bases not matched to a gene: 7. CDR3 region: CASRPGLARETQYF. In DNA form, the CDR3 reads TGTGCCAGCAGACCGGGACTAGCCCGGGAGACCCAGTACTTC.

A few counts support this clone. The chain couples TRBV18 to TRBJ1-5; D remains unclear. The CDR3 has 15 amino acids. Germline CDR1 KGHSH, CDR2 LQKENI. Trimming stripped 1 base from V and 6 bases from J, with 13 bases between. CDR3 nucleotide sequence: TGTGCCAGCTCACCACAGCCGGAGCGGAGTCAGCCCCAGCATTTT. Translating it yields CASSPQPERSQPQHF.

This rearrangement joins TRBV6-6 to TRBJ1-1; 9 bases are a match to TRBD1. The CDR3 loop spans 15 amino acids. Trimming cost V 2 bases and J 3 bases; bases outside gene matches: 4. The germline CDR1 and CDR2 sequences are MNHNY and SVGAGI (reference sequence). The CDR3 loop is CASSYRTGEDTEAFF. CDR3 DNA: TGTGCCAGCAGTTACAGGACAGGGGAGGACACTGAAGCTTTCTTT.

The table lists this clone with a few counts. The CDR3 nucleotides read TGTGCTACGCTGAGAAGCTCTGGAAACACCATATATTTT. Amino acids: CATLRSSGNTIYF. This chain joins TRBV7-8 and TRBJ1-3, with D unresolved. The CDR3 has 13 amino acids. Germline CDR1 reads SGHVS; CDR2 reads FQNEAQ.

V and J are TRBV4-3 and TRBJ2-2; D call uncertain. The CDR3 runs to 15 residues. Trimming removed 0 bases at V and 4 bases at J, with 9 bases between. Per germline, CDR1 LGHNA and CDR2 YSLEER. CDR3 nucleotides: TGCGCCAGCAGCCAAGAGTCCGGGTTCACCGGGGAGCTGTTTTTT. It translates to CASSQESGFTGELFF.

Notes on this clone: The same CDR3 can be traced to other DNA sequences in this sample. The chain couples TRBV18 to TRBJ2-1; 8 nucleotides agree with TRBD2. With 0 bases clipped from V and 4 bases from J, the junction kept 5 bases outside the gene matches. CDR1 KGHSH and CDR2 LQKENI come from the germline V gene. The CDR3 contains 16 residues. Written as DNA, the CDR3 is TGTGCCAGCTCACCACCGGGCACTAGCGGTTACAATGAGCAGTTCTTC. Translating gives CASSPPGTSGYNEQFF.